These 16 T cell receptor beta chains share one sample of origin, sequenced in a study of cytomegalovirus exposure and HLA in healthy donors. The PCR had 60 Vbeta and 13 Jbeta primers. Data came from immunoSEQ multiplex PCR; TCRdb stores just in-frame clones and leaves some out. The sample lists 110,000 to 150,000 clones; about three quarters were seen once. Sequencing input: PBMCs. The receptor set was obtained from a woman younger than 45 in good health and CMV-seronegative.

This clone occurred a few times. The V call is TRBV5-4, the J call TRBJ2-7; 10 positions match TRBD2. The ends lost 2 bases at V and 3 bases at J; junction bases unmatched: 2. The CDR3 covers 14 residues. In germline, CDR1 is SGHNT, CDR2 YYREEE (reference sequence). DNA for the CDR3: TGTGCCAGCAGCTTAGCGGGGGGGCACTACGAGCAGTACTTC. It translates to CASSLAGGHYEQYF.

The chain uses TRBV5-4 and TRBJ2-3; TRBD2 agrees at 8 bases. The CDR3 contains 16 residues. Germline V gives CDR1 SGHNT, CDR2 YYREEE (reference sequence). Trimming removed 0 bases from V and 1 base from J; junction bases left unmatched: 4. The CDR3 sequence: CASSLGDSGGTDTQYF. DNA for the CDR3: TGTGCCAGCAGCTTGGGAGATAGCGGGGGCACAGATACGCAGTATTTT.

V usage is TRBV7-2 and J usage is TRBJ2-1, with 8 bases that match TRBD2. Germline CDR1 SGHTA, CDR2 FQGNSA. The CDR3 has 17 amino acids. J lost 8 bases, V lost 3 bases, and 15 bases had no gene match. Here the CDR3 reads CASSFMPTGGAIDEQFF. CDR3 nucleotides: TGTGCCAGCAGCTTCATGCCGACGGGGGGGGCTATCGATGAGCAGTTCTTC.

The J gene is TRBJ2-5, the V gene TRBV29-1; 9 bases line up with TRBD1. Trimming cost V 4 bases and J 0 bases; bases outside gene matches: 6. The CDR3 has 15 amino acids. Germline values: CDR1 SQVTM, CDR2 ANQGSEA. CDR3 sequence (DNA): TGCAGCGTTGTACCGGGACAGGGTCACCAAGAGACCCAGTACTTC. Its protein is CSVVPGQGHQETQYF.

The chain is built from TRBV5-1 and TRBJ2-3; maybe TRBD2 (6 bases). The germline V gene encodes CDR1 SGHRS and CDR2 YFSETQ. With 3 bases removed from V and 0 bases from J, the gap between germline ends came to 14 bases. CDR3 length: 16 amino acids. The CDR3 reads CASSWGVRTSTDTQYF. The CDR3 DNA reads TGCGCCAGCAGCTGGGGGGTCCGAACTAGCACAGATACGCAGTATTTT.

The chain carries TRBV5-1 and TRBJ2-3; 14 bases line up with TRBD2. Trimming cost V 3 bases and J 6 bases; bases outside gene matches: 3. CDR3 length equals 15 residues. CDR1 SGHRS and CDR2 YFSETQ come from the germline V gene. The CDR3 coding sequence is TGCGCCAGCAGCTCGGGACTAGCGGGGGTGGATACGCAGTATTTT. Its protein is CASSSGLAGVDTQYF.

The chain joins TRBV19 to TRBJ1-2, with 7 bases fitting TRBD1. This CDR3 is built from 13 residues. The V gene end was trimmed by 4 bases and the J gene end by 6 bases; junction bases not matched to a gene: 5. CDR1 LNHDA and CDR2 SQIVND come from the germline V gene (reference sequence). Written as DNA, the CDR3 is TGTGCCAGTAGTACTGACAGGGTGGATGGCTACACCTTC. This encodes CASSTDRVDGYTF.

V is TRBV7-2 and J is TRBJ1-1, with TRBD1 matching over 8 bases. V dropped 5 bases and J dropped 3; count of bases not matched to a gene: 8. The CDR3 covers 15 residues. Germline V gives CDR1 SGHTA, CDR2 FQGNSA. The CDR3 region is CASSRGNRGDTEAFF. The CDR3 region has the DNA TGTGCCAGCAGCCGGGGGAACAGGGGGGACACTGAAGCTTTCTTT.

The J gene is TRBJ1-4, the V gene TRBV6-5; 10 positions agree with TRBD1. CDR1 is MNHEY, CDR2 SVGAGI, per germline. The CDR3 totals 13 residues. With 5 bases clipped from V and 8 bases from J, the junction kept 2 bases outside the gene matches. CDR3 sequence reads: CASSPGQGEKLFF. Written as DNA, the CDR3 is TGTGCCAGCAGTCCGGGACAGGGGGAAAAACTGTTTTTT.

This chain connects TRBV9 to TRBJ2-7; D perhaps matches TRBD1 (6 bases). The ends were cut back, 0 bases at V and 0 bases at J, with 10 bases in the middle. CDR3 length equals 15 residues. In germline, CDR1 is SGDLS, CDR2 YYNGEE. CDR3 in amino acids: CASSVEQGHSYEQYF. In nucleotides, the CDR3 is TGTGCCAGCAGCGTAGAGCAGGGGCACTCCTACGAGCAGTACTTC.

The chain joins TRBV18 to TRBJ2-2; TRBD2 matches 7 bases. J gave up 5 bases and V 3 bases, and 6 bases lay outside the gene matches. This CDR3 is 15 amino acids long. From germline, CDR1 is KGHSH and CDR2 LQKENI. Here the CDR3 DNA reads TGTGCCAGCTCACCCTCGACCGGGAGGACCGGGGAGCTGTTTTTT. Encoded protein: CASSPSTGRTGELFF.

The chain carries TRBV11-2 and TRBJ2-7, with D possibly TRBD2 on 6 matching bases. With 2 bases removed from V and 7 bases from J, the gap between germline ends came to 12 bases. The CDR3 is made up of 13 amino acids. The germline CDR1 and CDR2 sequences are SGHAT and FQNNGV. The chain's CDR3 is CASSLLRAGEQYF. CDR3 bases: TGTGCCAGCAGCTTACTCCGGGCGGGGGAGCAGTACTTC. Variable domain in full (rest from reference TRBV11-2 and TRBJ2-7): EAGVAQSPRYKIIEKRQSVAFWCNPISGHATLYWYQQILGQGPKLLIQFQNNGVVDDSQLPKDRFSAERLKGVDSTLKIQPAKLEDSAVYLCASSLLRAGEQYFGPGTRLTVT.

The genes are TRBV7-3 and TRBJ2-1; the D gene is possibly TRBD2 (7 bases). This CDR3 has 16 residues. CDR1 is SGHTA, CDR2 FQGTGA, per germline. V lost 2 bases and J lost 4, with 15 bases in between. CDR3 amino acids: CASSLDRGAAYNEQFF. CDR3 DNA sequence: TGTGCCAGCAGCTTAGATCGGGGGGCGGCGTACAATGAGCAGTTCTTC. The full variable domain, its missing parts supplied by reference TRBV7-3 and TRBJ2-1, is GAGVSQTPSNKVTEKGKYVELRCDPISGHTALYWYRQSLGQGPEFLIYFQGTGAADDSGLPNDRFFAVRPEGSVSTLKIQRTERGDSAVYLCASSLDRGAAYNEQFFGPGTRLTVL.

In DNA form, the CDR3 reads TGTGCCAGCCAGGGAGCGGGCTCCGCAAACTATGGCTACACCTTC. It specifies CASQGAGSANYGYTF. V usage is TRBV6-6 and J usage is TRBJ1-2, with D possibly TRBD1 on 5 matching bases. V was cut by 8 bases and J by 2 bases, with 18 bases left in between. CDR1 and CDR2 (germline): MNHNY, SVGAGI (reference sequence). This CDR3 comprises 15 residues.

The CDR3 region is CASSYSGQGVGEQYF. For the CDR3, the DNA is TGTGCCAGCAGTTACTCGGGACAGGGGGTGGGGGAGCAGTACTTC. V is TRBV6-5 and J is TRBJ2-7, with 11 bases that match TRBD1. Germline assignment: CDR1 MNHEY and CDR2 SVGAGI. The CDR3 loop spans 15 amino acids. Trimming took 0 bases from V and 7 from J; bases not matched to a gene: 5.

In this sample, this clone turned up a few times. V gene TRBV2 combines with J gene TRBJ1-6; 7 positions agree with TRBD1. Trimming took 5 bases from V and 6 from J; bases not matched to a gene: 7. Per the germline V gene, CDR1 is SNHLY and CDR2 is FYNNEI. The CDR3 sequence is 15 residues long. The CDR3 is CASSFQGGSNSPLHF. The CDR3 DNA reads TGTGCCAGCAGTTTCCAGGGGGGAAGTAATTCACCCCTCCACTTT.